Listed here are 30 T cell receptor beta chains from one sample, sequenced in a study of T cells after posttransplantation cyclophosphamide. Busulfan-fludarabine conditioning, marrow transplant, and cyclophosphamide on days +3 and +4 were administered. Produced via immunoSEQ multiplex PCR; TCRdb's table is partial and in-frame only. Listed here are over 15,000 clones without any singletons, the top ten holding around 0.5%. The material was PBMCs, obtained after allogeneic stem cell transplant with posttransplant cyclophosphamide. The source of these receptors is a female patient aged 25-40 years who received an allogeneic stem cell transplant from a related donor, was CMV-positive, and had no GVHD. Some T cells may have come from the graft donor.

This clone was seen repeatedly, ten times or more. This chain connects TRBV28 to TRBJ2-7; 8 bases are a match to TRBD2. Losses at the gene ends were 8 bases for V and 5 bases for J; bases not matched to a gene: 8. Germline-derived CDR1 and CDR2 are MDHEN and SYDVKM. The CDR3 is 13 amino acids. CDR3 in amino acids: CASCGRLRNEQYF. Here the CDR3 DNA reads TGTGCCAGCTGCGGGAGGTTAAGGAACGAGCAGTACTTC. Combining the CDR3 with reference TRBV28 and TRBJ2-7 gives the whole variable domain DVKVTQSSRYLVKRTGEKVFLECVQDMDHENMFWYRQDPGLGLRLIYFSYDVKMKEKGDIPEGYSVSREKKERFSLILESASTNQTSMYLCASCGRLRNEQYFGPGTRLTVT.

There are many counts of this clone. This chain joins TRBV6-5 and TRBJ2-2; TRBD2 agrees at 10 bases. Germline CDR1 reads MNHEY; CDR2 reads SVGAGI. After removal of 6 bases from V and 6 bases from J, the junction contained 4 bases not matched to a gene. The CDR3 sequence is 14 residues long. CDR3 residues: CASSLAGEAGELFF. Here the CDR3 DNA reads TGTGCCAGCAGCCTAGCGGGAGAGGCCGGGGAGCTGTTTTTT.

This clone was found many times. The CDR3 DNA sequence: TGCGCCAGCAGCTTGGAGGGGGCTCTCAAAGAGCAGTACTTC. It specifies CASSLEGALKEQYF. The chain carries TRBV5-1 and TRBJ2-7, with 7 bases fitting TRBD1. With 0 bases clipped from V and 7 bases from J, the junction kept 7 bases outside the gene matches. This CDR3 is built from 14 residues. The germline gives CDR1 SGHRS, CDR2 YFSETQ. The full variable domain, rest sourced from reference TRBV5-1 and TRBJ2-7, is KAGVTQTPRYLIKTRGQQVTLSCSPISGHRSVSWYQQTPGQGLQFLFEYFSETQRNKGNFPGRFSGRQFSNSRSEMNVSTLELGDSALYLCASSLEGALKEQYFGPGTRLTVT.

The sample holds many counts of this clone. This rearrangement joins TRBV27 to TRBJ2-7; 7 nucleotides line up with TRBD2. The ends lost 3 bases at V and 2 bases at J; junction bases unmatched: 10. Germline values: CDR1 MNHEY, CDR2 SMNVEV (reference sequence). The length of the CDR3 is 16 residues. CDR3 sequence: CASSFSPGLHTYEQYF. In DNA, the CDR3 is TGTGCCAGCAGTTTTTCTCCGGGACTACATACCTACGAGCAGTACTTC.

This clone was counted at least ten times. This chain uses TRBV2 with TRBJ2-1, with D unclear. CDR3 length: 13 residues. Trimming took off 5 bases at V and 2 bases at J, with 7 bases between the two ends. Per the germline V gene, CDR1 is SNHLY and CDR2 is FYNNEI. The CDR3 DNA reads as TGTGCCAGCAGTTCTTCTCCCTACAATGAGCAGTTCTTC. This gives the protein CASSSSPYNEQFF.

This clone showed up many times. This chain uses TRBV5-4 with TRBJ2-5; D is perhaps TRBD2 (5 bases). The ends were cut back, 1 base at V and 5 bases at J, with 12 bases in the middle. Per germline, CDR1 SGHNT and CDR2 YYREEE (reference sequence). This CDR3 has 14 amino acids. The CDR3 DNA sequence: TGTGCCAGCAGCTTGAGAGGGAGTTCGGAGACCCAGTACTTC. Amino acid sequence: CASSLRGSSETQYF.

The J gene is TRBJ2-5, the V gene TRBV9; 7 nucleotides line up with TRBD2. Near its end, the DNA agrees better with TRBJ2-7, so the J call may be wrong. In germline, CDR1 is SGDLS, CDR2 YYNGEE. The CDR3 length is 14 residues. The CDR3 coding sequence is TGTGCCAGCAGCGCGGGAGGCCTCTCCTACGAGCAGTACTTC. Translated, it gives CASSAGGLSYEQYF.

The table lists this clone with many counts. A read error may produce the germline difference seen at one junction end. The chain employs TRBV7-7 and TRBJ2-2, with D perhaps TRBD1 (5 bases). Per the germline V gene, CDR1 is SSHAT and CDR2 is FNYEAQ (reference sequence). The CDR3 length is 14 residues. The CDR3, as DNA: TGTGCTAGCAGCTTAGAGGACACAGGAGGGGAGCTGTTTTTT. As protein: CASSLEDTGGELFF.

This clone showed up many times. The chain couples TRBV5-1 to TRBJ2-1, with TRBD2 identical over 7 bases. CDR3 size: 16 residues. Germline loops: CDR1 SGHRS, CDR2 YFSETQ. J was trimmed by 0 bases and V by 1 base; bases with no gene match: 4. CDR3 loop: CASSLSSGNSYNEQFF. The CDR3 coding sequence is TGCGCCAGCAGCTTGTCTAGCGGCAACTCCTACAATGAGCAGTTCTTC.

This clone appeared many times. Other nucleotide sequences in the sample specify the same CDR3. V usage is TRBV14 and J usage is TRBJ1-1; D gene ambiguous. The CDR3 consists of 15 residues. Per the germline V gene, CDR1 is SGHDN and CDR2 is FVKESK. V was pared by 0 bases and J by 2 bases, with 10 bases between. CDR3 DNA sequence: TGTGCCAGCAGCCAAGAATTCGCAGGCAACACTGAAGCTTTCTTT. This codes for CASSQEFAGNTEAFF.

At least ten counts were recorded for this clone. The chain couples TRBV14 to TRBJ2-3; possible D gene TRBD2, 6 bases. The germline V gene has CDR1 SGHDN and CDR2 FVKESK. V lost 1 base to trimming and J lost 11 bases, with 19 bases between them. The CDR3 runs 15 residues. DNA of the CDR3: TGTGCCAGCAGCCAAGTTCGCATCAGGACCGGGGGGCAGTATTTT. Protein sequence: CASSQVRIRTGGQYF. The full variable domain, its missing parts supplied by reference TRBV14 and TRBJ2-3, is EAGVTQFPSHSVIEKGQTVTLRCDPISGHDNLYWYRRVMGKEIKFLLHFVKESKQDESGMPNNRFLAERTGGTYSTLKVQPAELEDSGVYFCASSQVRIRTGGQYFGPGTRLTVL.

The sample holds many counts of this clone. The V gene is TRBV27, the J gene TRBJ2-3; D call uncertain. Germline CDR1 reads MNHEY; CDR2 reads SMNVEV (reference sequence). Trimming left V 0 bases short and J 7 bases short, with 8 bases between. This CDR3 contains 13 residues. The CDR3, as DNA: TGTGCCAGCAGTTTATCTAAGCGAAATACGCAGTATTTT. Translation: CASSLSKRNTQYF.

This clone showed up many times. The V gene is TRBV2, the J gene TRBJ1-2, with D perhaps TRBD1 (6 bases). This CDR3 is built from 14 residues. Per germline, CDR1 SNHLY and CDR2 FYNNEI. V shed 6 bases and J shed 4 bases, with 15 bases lying between them. The CDR3 loop reads CASSYDSGAYGYTF. The CDR3 DNA follows: TGTGCCAGCAGCTATGACTCAGGGGCCTATGGCTACACCTTC.

This clone has at least ten counts. The V gene is TRBV11-1, the J gene TRBJ2-1; tentatively, D is TRBD2 (5 bases). V lost 1 base and J lost 12, with 19 bases in between. This CDR3 spans 15 amino acids. Germline CDR1 is SGHAT and CDR2 is FQDESV (reference sequence). The CDR3 sequence is CASSLGGPSTLGQFF. The DNA for the CDR3 is TGTGCCAGCAGCTTAGGCGGGCCGAGCACCCTGGGGCAGTTCTTC.

This clone was detected many times. The chain links TRBV21-1 to TRBJ2-7; TRBD1 was called by the table and not checked on the DNA. TRBV21-1 is noted as a pseudogene. The CDR3 has 17 amino acids. The CDR3 nucleotides are TGTGCCAGCAGTTTTCGTGTAGGGGACAGGGGTTCGGGCGAGCAGTACTTC. Translation: CASSFRVGDRGSGEQYF.

At least ten counts were recorded for this clone. CDR3: CASSLRSSGHEQYF. The DNA of the CDR3 is TGTGCCAGCAGCTTAAGGAGTAGCGGCCACGAGCAGTACTTC. The rearrangement links TRBV11-2 to TRBJ2-7; weak D call: TRBD2 (6 bases). V was clipped by 2 bases and J by 5 bases, with 13 bases between them. Germline loops: CDR1 SGHAT, CDR2 FQNNGV. The CDR3 covers 14 residues.

This clone was counted many times. The chain's CDR3 is CASSSSAGAGTQYF. CDR3 DNA sequence: TGTGCCAGCAGCTCTTCGGCGGGAGCTGGAACGCAGTATTTT. V is TRBV11-3 and J is TRBJ2-3; 7 bases fit TRBD2. J gave up 9 bases and V 4 bases, and 10 bases lay outside the gene matches. CDR3 length: 14 amino acids. Germline V gene sequence: CDR1 SGHNT, CDR2 YENEEA.

This clone was observed at least ten times. The chain employs TRBV28 and TRBJ1-3; 7 bases map to TRBD1. The ends lost 7 bases at V and 4 bases at J; junction bases unmatched: 10. Germline CDR1 reads MDHEN; CDR2 reads SYDVKM. This CDR3 comprises 15 residues. This CDR3 is CASTDVQGLGNTIYF. The CDR3 DNA follows: TGTGCCAGCACCGACGTACAGGGGTTGGGAAACACCATATATTTT.

In this sample, this clone turned up many times. The genes are TRBV5-6 and TRBJ1-5; unclear D gene. V was cut by 0 bases and J by 7 bases, with 5 bases left in between. The germline CDR1 and CDR2 sequences are SGHDT and YYEEEE. The CDR3 spans 12 residues. Here the CDR3 reads CASSLAGQPQHF. The CDR3 DNA sequence: TGTGCCAGCAGCTTGGCGGGACAGCCCCAGCATTTT.

This clone was recorded at least ten times. J is TRBJ2-7 and V is TRBV18; the D is unclear. The CDR3 runs to 14 residues. The germline V gene encodes CDR1 KGHSH and CDR2 LQKENI. V dropped 3 bases and J dropped 2 bases, with 11 bases sitting between them. The CDR3 here is CASSPATNPYEQYF. DNA for the CDR3: TGTGCCAGCTCACCGGCCACGAACCCCTACGAGCAGTACTTC.

By proportion, this clone is medium-sized. This chain joins TRBV4-2 and TRBJ1-5; 8 bases align to TRBD1. Germline CDR1 reads LGHNA; CDR2 reads YNFKEQ. With 1 base clipped from V and 4 bases from J, the junction kept 3 bases outside the gene matches. This CDR3 is 15 amino acids long. As DNA, the CDR3 is TGTGCCAGCAGCCAAGGGGGACAGGCAAATCAGCCCCAGCATTTT. Translated: CASSQGGQANQPQHF.

This clone was recorded many times. The J gene is TRBJ2-4, the V gene TRBV11-2; D unresolved. Germline CDR1 is SGHAT and CDR2 is FQNNGV. Trimming removed 7 bases at V and 4 bases at J, with 11 bases between. This CDR3 is 13 amino acids long. CDR3 coding DNA: TGTGCCAGCAACTTTGACACAAAAAACATTCAGTACTTC. It yields the protein CASNFDTKNIQYF.

This clone appeared many times. The rearrangement joins TRBV20-1 to TRBJ2-1; D not resolved. The CDR3 has 11 amino acids. Germline assignment: CDR1 DFQATT and CDR2 SNEGSKA (reference sequence). The germline V and J ends were trimmed by 5 bases and 5 bases, with 7 bases remaining between them. CDR3 sequence (DNA): TGCAGTGCTCAGGCCCACAATGAGCAGTTCTTC. It codes for CSAQAHNEQFF.

At least ten counts were recorded for this clone. The chain links TRBV7-9 to TRBJ2-7, with D perhaps matching TRBD1 (5 bases). V was clipped by 1 base and J by 0 bases, with 10 bases between them. This CDR3 is 15 amino acids long. Germline V gene data show CDR1 as SEHNR and CDR2 as FQNEAQ (reference sequence). In DNA, the CDR3 is TGTGCCAGCAGCTTAGGACGGACAACCTCCTACGAGCAGTACTTC. It encodes CASSLGRTTSYEQYF.

This clone appeared many times. As DNA, the CDR3 is TGCAGCGCCTTCCCCTCTGGGGCCAACGTCCTGACTTTC. This sequence encodes CSAFPSGANVLTF. The chain joins TRBV29-1 to TRBJ2-6, with no clear D. The CDR3 loop spans 13 amino acids. V shed 7 bases and J shed 0 bases, with 7 bases lying between them. In germline, CDR1 is SQVTM, CDR2 ANQGSEA.

This clone was counted at least ten times. Here the CDR3 DNA reads TGTGCCAGCTCACAAGACACGGTCGGGACCCAGTACTTC. It codes for CASSQDTVGTQYF. The chain links TRBV18 to TRBJ2-5, with no clear D. Germline V CDR1 and CDR2: KGHSH, LQKENI. V lost 4 bases, J lost 7 bases, and 13 bases lay in between. The CDR3 spans 13 residues.

This clone was seen at least ten times. The gene calls are TRBV27 and TRBJ2-2; 8 nucleotides match TRBD1. This CDR3 has 14 residues. J gave up 3 bases and V 6 bases, and 3 bases lay outside the gene matches. Germline-derived CDR1 and CDR2 are MNHEY and SMNVEV (reference sequence). CDR3 sequence reads: CASRMGQDTGELFF. In DNA, the CDR3 is TGTGCCAGCAGGATGGGACAGGACACCGGGGAGCTGTTTTTT.

The chain recombines TRBV28 with TRBJ2-5, with 9 bases matching TRBD2. The CDR3 totals 16 residues. Germline CDR1 and CDR2: MDHEN and SYDVKM. J gave up 5 bases and V 2 bases, and 9 bases lay outside the gene matches. The CDR3 DNA reads TGTGCCAGCAGTTTAAAGGCGGGAGGGCCTTCGGAGACCCAGTACTTC. Its protein product is CASSLKAGGPSETQYF.

This clone was observed many times. The V gene is TRBV6-1, the J gene TRBJ1-2; D possibly corresponds to TRBD1 (6 bases). CDR3 length: 15 residues. The germline V and J ends were trimmed by 8 bases and 3 bases, with 19 bases remaining between them. Germline CDR1 MNHNS, CDR2 SASEGT. CDR3 nucleotides: TGTGCCAGCCATGATCCCGGACAGAAGCACTATGGCTACACCTTC. This encodes CASHDPGQKHYGYTF.

This clone has at least ten counts. The chain couples TRBV6-5 to TRBJ2-7; no definite D call. Germline CDR1 and CDR2: MNHEY and SVGAGI. Trimming removed 2 bases at V and 2 bases at J, with 10 bases between. This CDR3 region has 14 residues. The CDR3 region has the DNA TGTGCCAGCAGTTACCATGGGCCTACCTACGAGCAGTACTTC. Translation gives CASSYHGPTYEQYF.